The rows below give T cell receptor beta chains drawn from one sample of a study of identical twins. Each CDR3 protein is one row after TCRdb ran MiXCR on the 5' RACE reads. The sample yields nearly 900,000 distinct CDR3 sequences, 9% to 15% seen once. These data also featured in a second study, about yellow fever vaccine responses in identical twins.

The sequenced sample consisted of PBMCs. These receptors all stem from a woman aged 18-29 years in good health. Both conserved end residues are part of each CDR3. The order of the fields is V gene, J gene, clone size, CDR3 protein. Some rows have no size entry. The others give once, few or many, or a class for an expanded clone.

>TRBV7-8|TRBJ2-1|few
CASSQSSGSFNEQFF
>TRBV10-3|TRBJ2-1|-
CAISELGQGSYNEQFF
>TRBV4-1|TRBJ1-4|-
CASTPRTGYGNEKLFF
>TRBV11-2|TRBJ2-1|-
CASSLTQGSGGENEQFF
>TRBV12-3/TRBV12-4|TRBJ2-7|few
CASSFRRQEGYEQYF
>TRBV5-1|TRBJ2-7|few
CASSLDGHPSSYEQYF
>TRBV5-6|TRBJ2-1|few
CASSPGPYEQFF
>TRBV7-2|TRBJ2-3|few
CASSGVYASGGADTQYF
>TRBV12-3/TRBV12-4|TRBJ2-5|many
CASKQGETQYF
>TRBV28|TRBJ2-3|few
CASSFSTRVTDTQYF
>TRBV20-1|TRBJ2-3|many
CSAWGGTATDTQYF
>TRBV14|TRBJ1-2|few
CASSQDLGMRGYTF
>TRBV6-1|TRBJ1-6|-
CASRPTGIGSPLHF
>TRBV29-1|TRBJ2-7|few
CSVILAGADEQYF
>TRBV29-1|TRBJ2-3|many
CSGSDGTTDTQYF
>TRBV6-5|TRBJ2-3|-
CASSYPTGTGTDTQYF
>TRBV27|TRBJ2-7|few
CASTPMDRAYEQYF
>TRBV11-2|TRBJ2-1|-
CASSLRAGGLDEQFF
>TRBV27|TRBJ2-3|-
CASSWVFGFTDTQYF
>TRBV6-5|TRBJ1-1|-
CASSYATGVNTEAFF
>TRBV20-1|TRBJ2-1|few
CSARDRGRGLAGYNEQFF
>TRBV6-1|TRBJ1-2|many
CASSRKGAGYGYTF
>TRBV4-1|TRBJ2-1|-
CASSQDLGTGIYNEQFF
>TRBV6-5|TRBJ2-5|-
CASSYGTGTRGETQYF
>TRBV6-5|TRBJ1-2|few
CASSYLGQPRGYTF
>TRBV20-1|TRBJ2-3|many
CSARDWGRWPTDTQYF
>TRBV3-1|TRBJ2-3|few
CASSQDVFAESTDTQYF
>TRBV19|TRBJ2-2|few
CASNLGQDTSGELFF
>TRBV27|TRBJ2-7|few
CASRTRGQGSSYEQYF
>TRBV2|TRBJ1-1|few
CASSQQGVGTEAFF
>TRBV6-4|TRBJ1-2|few
CASSDQWGINNYGYTF
>TRBV10-3|TRBJ1-5|many
CAISEGTDSNQPQHF
>TRBV6-1|TRBJ1-4|few
CASSEDRLDEKLFF
>TRBV28|TRBJ1-6|-
CASSPRGLGPYNSPLHF
>TRBV5-1|TRBJ2-1|many
CASSVTTTSRVDEQFF
>TRBV11-2|TRBJ2-1|-
CASSPRGTSGGILQTEQFF
>TRBV12-3/TRBV12-4|TRBJ2-1|few
CASSIGTSVDEQFF
>TRBV20-1|TRBJ1-1|-
CSAIEGGGTEAFF
>TRBV19|TRBJ1-1|-
CASSTEQWRANTEAFF
>TRBV4-1|TRBJ2-3|few
CASSQGWTRISTDTQYF
>TRBV25-1|TRBJ2-1|few
CASSRDRYPTYNEQFF
>TRBV7-8|TRBJ2-1|many
CASSLVGSEQFF
>TRBV4-2|TRBJ2-5|few
CASSQPAGQGAPETQYF
>TRBV7-2|TRBJ1-6|many
CASSLELTGSSPLHF
>TRBV7-9|TRBJ2-1|-
CASSSGQGAVDEQFF
>TRBV2|TRBJ1-3|-
CASTTETSGNTIYF
>TRBV29-1|TRBJ2-2|-
CSASQGPGELFF
>TRBV15|TRBJ2-1|-
CATEKGDRAHNEQFF
>TRBV24-1|TRBJ2-2|few
CATSDSPPTGELFF
>TRBV13|TRBJ2-2|-
CASSFDSANTGELFF
>TRBV6-1|TRBJ2-3|-
CASSRQGLTFTDTQYF
>TRBV6-5|TRBJ1-1|few
CASSYSKTVLNTEAFF
>TRBV11-2|TRBJ2-5|-
CASSFGAAETQYF
>TRBV11-2|TRBJ2-6|-
CASSHQAGLSSGANVLTF
>TRBV24-1|TRBJ2-3|few
CATSETGGTSDTQYF
>TRBV5-1|TRBJ2-2|-
CASSLFRAAGELFF
>TRBV2|TRBJ2-2|few
CASSDWFTRNTGELFF